Listed here is a single TCR beta chain. Its antigen is unidentified. This record belongs to a study of CD8 T cells in ankylosing spondylitis. Findings and limits, study-wide: There was reportedly significant enrichment of clones that were disease-linked in matched ankylosing spondylitis synovial fluid. For ankylosing spondylitis blood, a TCR beta motif of seven to nine highly homologous variants appeared characteristic.

Germline CDR1 reads GTSNPN; CDR2 reads SVGIG (reference sequence). V lost 4 bases, J lost 5 bases, and 14 bases lay in between. The CDR3 sequence is 14 residues long. 5'-RACE, quantitative and with molecular barcodes, yielded the TCR beta libraries. In TCRdb, the 5' RACE reads were re-called with MiXCR into one record per CDR3 protein. The sample carries 200,000 to 250,000 distinct CDR3 sequences, about 10% recorded once. Sequencing was done on a sample of blood, either unsorted or a sorted T cell fraction (not recorded which). The chain joins TRBV30 to TRBJ2-2; the D gene could be TRBD1 or TRBD2 (5 bases each). The TCR was taken from a male donor with ankylosing spondylitis or in good health (not recorded which). CDR3 DNA sequence: TGTGCCTGGACCCCGGGACCAACAACCGGGGAGCTGTTTTTT. This translates into CAWTPGPTTGELFF.